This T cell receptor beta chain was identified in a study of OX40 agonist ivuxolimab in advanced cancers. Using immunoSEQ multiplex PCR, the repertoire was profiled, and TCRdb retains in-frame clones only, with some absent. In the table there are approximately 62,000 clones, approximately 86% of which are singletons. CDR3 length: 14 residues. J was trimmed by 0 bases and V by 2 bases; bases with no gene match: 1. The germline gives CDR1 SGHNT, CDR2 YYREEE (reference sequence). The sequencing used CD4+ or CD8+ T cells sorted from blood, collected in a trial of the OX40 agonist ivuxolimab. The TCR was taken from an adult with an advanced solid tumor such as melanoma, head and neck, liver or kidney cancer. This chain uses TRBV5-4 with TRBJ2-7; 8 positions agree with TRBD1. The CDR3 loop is CASSFGTGSYEQYF. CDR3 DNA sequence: TGTGCCAGCAGCTTTGGGACAGGCTCCTACGAGCAGTACTTC.